This TCR beta chain emerged from a study of technical replicates of blood from a handful of donors (dated by TCRdb to 2016 to 2017). To prepare the library, the immunoSEQ multiplex PCR assay was applied. The immuneACCESS repertoire file appears here via TCRdb, limited to in-frame rearrangements. These files lack a portion of the clones; in checked studies, under half of the deficit traces to unresolved V genes, and the cause of the others is not known. For this sample the table gives roughly 61,000 clones, of which more than 95% were detected only once. About 0.19% of the sample comes from the top ten. V and J lose 2 bases and 6 bases, and a span of 13 bases separates them. The CDR3 has 14 amino acids, counting the end cysteine and phenylalanine. CDR3 DNA is the only sequence kept; it has 42 bases, read in frame from the first base. The CDR1 and CDR2 encoded by the germline V gene are MNHEY and SVGAGI.

Only one count was recorded for this clone. Its antigen specificity is not known. Qualities for individual bases were not recorded, and no much larger clone is one base off. This receptor was obtained from a human donor in good health. The receptor chain draws on TRBV6-5 and TRBJ1-2; a tentative D match to TRBD1 spans 6 bases. The sample consisted of T cells isolated from PBMCs. The CDR3 protein sequence reads: CASSYAGGGDGYTF. The bases are TGTGCCAGCAGTTACGCGGGGGGGGGCGATGGCTACACCTTC.